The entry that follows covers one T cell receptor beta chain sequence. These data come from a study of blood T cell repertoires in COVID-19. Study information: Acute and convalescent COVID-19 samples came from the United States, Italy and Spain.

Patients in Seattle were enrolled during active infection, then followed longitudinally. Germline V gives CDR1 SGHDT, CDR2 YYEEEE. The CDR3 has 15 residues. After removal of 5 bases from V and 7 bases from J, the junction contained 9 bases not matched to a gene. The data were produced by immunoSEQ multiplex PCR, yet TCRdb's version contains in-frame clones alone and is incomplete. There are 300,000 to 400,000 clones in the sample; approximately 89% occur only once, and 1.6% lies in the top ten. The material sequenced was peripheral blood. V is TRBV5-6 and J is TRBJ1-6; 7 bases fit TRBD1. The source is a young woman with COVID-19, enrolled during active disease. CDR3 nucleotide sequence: TGTGCCAGCAGTAATACAGGGGTGGGGAATTCACCCCTCCACTTT. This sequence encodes CASSNTGVGNSPLHF.